This T cell receptor (beta chain) was documented in a study of blood T cells in healthy people across ages. The use of a sample-barcoded 5' primer and a J-beta primer mix characterized a second PCR of about 6 to 11 cycles. MiXCR, applied by TCRdb to the 5' RACE reads, yields one record per CDR3 protein. The table includes fewer than 2,000,000 distinct CDR3 sequences, about 32% detected once. Per the germline V gene, CDR1 is MNHEY and CDR2 is SMNVEV (reference sequence). This CDR3 spans 12 amino acids. V was clipped by 6 bases and J by 13 bases; unmatched bases: 8. The chain links TRBV27 to TRBJ2-5; 10 nucleotides agree with TRBD1. The source of this sequence is a woman in her 30s in good health. Sequenced input: blood. The DNA of the CDR3 is TGTGCCAGCAGCCCGGGACAGGGGCAGGCGTACTTC. Translating it yields CASSPGQGQAYF.